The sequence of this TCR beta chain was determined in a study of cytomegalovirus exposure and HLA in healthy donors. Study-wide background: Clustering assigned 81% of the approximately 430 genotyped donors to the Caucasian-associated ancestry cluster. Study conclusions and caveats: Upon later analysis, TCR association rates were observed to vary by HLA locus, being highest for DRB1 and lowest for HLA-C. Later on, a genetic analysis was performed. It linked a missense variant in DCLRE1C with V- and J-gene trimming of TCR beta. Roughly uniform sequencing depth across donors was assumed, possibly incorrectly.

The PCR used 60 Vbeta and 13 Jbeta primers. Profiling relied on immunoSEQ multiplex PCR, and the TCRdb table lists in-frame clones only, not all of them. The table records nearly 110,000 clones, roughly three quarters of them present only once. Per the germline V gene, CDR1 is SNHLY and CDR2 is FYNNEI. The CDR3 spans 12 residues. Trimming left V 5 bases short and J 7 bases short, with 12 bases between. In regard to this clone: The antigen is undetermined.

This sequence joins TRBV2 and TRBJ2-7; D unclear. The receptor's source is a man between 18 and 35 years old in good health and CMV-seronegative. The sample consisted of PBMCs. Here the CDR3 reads CASSTLAVEQYF. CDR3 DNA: TGTGCCAGCAGTACCCTTGCAGTGGAGCAGTACTTC.